The 27 T cell receptor beta chains below come from one sample, sequenced in a study of beta chain features in type 1 diabetes. The isolated RNA, all of it, was reverse transcribed, so expressed TCRB transcripts were what got sequenced. The method was immunoSEQ multiplex PCR; TCRdb's version includes in-frame clones alone and lacks a portion of them. Among under 900,000 clones listed, roughly a sixth were seen once. Sequencing was performed on naive CD4+ T cells from blood. The source is a woman aged 18 to 35 in good health.

This clone has more than one count but fewer than ten. Other DNA sequences in the sample encode the same CDR3. The chain couples TRBV18 to TRBJ2-3; no reliable D call. The CDR3 runs 11 residues. Per the germline V gene, CDR1 is KGHSH and CDR2 is LQKENI. Trimming shortened V by 6 bases and J by 2 bases, and 3 bases separated the two germline ends. CDR3 nucleotides: TGTGCCAGCTCGCCCACAGATACGCAGTATTTT. This gives the protein CASSPTDTQYF. The variable domain in full, completed from reference TRBV18 and TRBJ2-3, reads NAGVMQNPRHLVRRRGQEARLRCSPMKGHSHVYWYRQLPEEGLKFMVYLQKENIIDESGMPKERFSAEFPKEGPSILRIQQVVRGDSAAYFCASSPTDTQYFGPGTRLTVL.

This clone has just a few counts. The chain has TRBV12-5 and TRBJ2-1, with D uncertain. CDR3 length: 13 residues. The V gene's germline CDR1 is LGHNT and CDR2 FRNRAP. Trimming removed 4 bases from V and 9 bases from J, with 13 bases in between. DNA for the CDR3: TGTGCTAGTGGTTCCCCCTACGGGCCTGAGCAGTTCTTC. This sequence encodes CASGSPYGPEQFF.

The V and J genes are TRBV4-3 and TRBJ1-4; the D is unclear. CDR1 and CDR2 from the germline V gene are LGHNA and YSLEER. Trimming stripped 4 bases from V and 8 bases from J, with 14 bases between. The CDR3 sequence is 14 residues long. CDR3 coding DNA: TGCGCCAGCAGCCCTTGGAAAGGTTACGAAAAACTGTTTTTT. Amino acids: CASSPWKGYEKLFF.

This clone was seen only a few times. V usage is TRBV18 and J usage is TRBJ2-1, with 8 bases identical to TRBD2. V shed 0 bases, J shed 6 bases, and the junction held 7 bases outside the gene matches. Germline-derived CDR1 and CDR2 are KGHSH and LQKENI. This CDR3 has 16 residues. CDR3 coding DNA: TGTGCCAGCTCACCACCGAAGCGGGAGTTCAGCAATGAGCAGTTCTTC. The encoded protein is CASSPPKREFSNEQFF.

The J gene is TRBJ2-3, the V gene TRBV4-1; a weak D match, TRBD2 (6 bases). Germline values: CDR1 MGHRA, CDR2 YSYEKL. The CDR3 spans 14 residues. V gave up 6 bases and J gave up 4 bases, with 14 bases separating them. The CDR3 protein is CASRPGSSADTQYF. CDR3 nucleotide sequence: TGCGCCAGCAGACCGGGGTCTAGCGCAGATACGCAGTATTTT.

This clone was detected a few times. V and J are TRBV28 and TRBJ1-5; D is undetermined. The V gene lost 7 bases and the J gene lost 4 bases, with 11 bases spanning the gap. Germline values: CDR1 MDHEN, CDR2 SYDVKM. The CDR3 sequence is 13 residues long. The CDR3 bases are TGTGCCAGCACCCCGGGCCAGAATCAGCCCCAGCATTTT. This encodes CASTPGQNQPQHF.

The rearrangement uses TRBV19 and TRBJ2-5; D gene unclear. Between the trimmed V and J ends, which lost 4 bases and 2 bases, there was a span of 8 bases. Germline V gene lookup returns CDR1 LNHDA and CDR2 SQIVND (reference sequence). This CDR3 contains 13 residues. The CDR3 spells CASSRALQETQYF. As DNA, the CDR3 is TGTGCCAGTAGTAGGGCCCTGCAAGAGACCCAGTACTTC.

The chain carries TRBV2 and TRBJ1-2, with TRBD1 matching 10 bases. Trimming at V came to 6 bases and at J to 5 bases, leaving 6 bases not matched to a gene. Germline values: CDR1 SNHLY, CDR2 FYNNEI. This CDR3 has 14 residues. CDR3 protein: CASRADRGEYGYTF. As DNA, the CDR3 is TGTGCCAGCAGGGCGGACAGGGGGGAATATGGCTACACCTTC.

This clone was counted at least ten times. V gene TRBV7-9 combines with J gene TRBJ2-1; 10 nucleotides line up with TRBD2. Germline V gives CDR1 SEHNR, CDR2 FQNEAQ (reference sequence). This CDR3 is 15 amino acids long. Trimming cost V 5 bases and J 4 bases; bases outside gene matches: 5. CDR3 in amino acids: CASSPSGSQYNEQFF. The CDR3 DNA reads TGTGCCAGCAGCCCTAGCGGGAGTCAGTACAATGAGCAGTTCTTC.

The J gene is TRBJ2-7, the V gene TRBV18, with D unresolved. The ends were cut back, 3 bases at V and 0 bases at J, with 9 bases in the middle. The CDR3 runs to 14 residues. CDR1 is KGHSH, CDR2 LQKENI, per germline. The CDR3: CASSPNTGSYEQYF. The DNA for the CDR3 is TGTGCCAGCTCACCCAACACGGGCTCCTACGAGCAGTACTTC.

This chain links TRBV28 with TRBJ2-5; D unclear. The CDR3 spans 14 residues. V dropped 4 bases and J dropped 3 bases, with 12 bases sitting between them. CDR1 MDHEN and CDR2 SYDVKM come from the germline V gene. The CDR3 here is CASSSSPLEETQYF. DNA of the CDR3: TGTGCCAGCAGTTCCTCCCCCCTGGAAGAGACCCAGTACTTC.

This clone has just a few counts. The chain employs TRBV28 and TRBJ2-5, with a possible D match to TRBD1 (6 bases). This CDR3 is built from 16 residues. The germline V gene has CDR1 MDHEN and CDR2 SYDVKM. Trimming took 4 bases from V and 6 from J, leaving 21 bases between them. CDR3 sequence: CASSSAAGAGLQTQYF. DNA of the CDR3: TGTGCCAGCAGTTCAGCGGCAGGGGCAGGACTGCAGACCCAGTACTTC.

This clone has a handful of counts. The rearrangement uses TRBV18 and TRBJ1-4; D gene unclear. Germline assignment: CDR1 KGHSH and CDR2 LQKENI. V lost 1 base, J lost 7 bases, and 7 bases lay in between. This CDR3 contains 13 residues. The CDR3 DNA follows: TGTGCCAGCTCACCACAGGGAGGTGAAAAACTGTTTTTT. It specifies CASSPQGGEKLFF.

The table lists this clone with a few counts. No conserved phenylalanine or tryptophan is present at the end of the CDR3, so a read error is the likely explanation. No DNA is shown, since the ends of the CDR3 on it are uncertain; the CDR3 is the one TCRdb lists. CDR3 amino acids: CASSDRGLKGQL. The V gene is TRBV6-6, the J gene TRBJ2-7; the table's D call, TRBD2, has no DNA check behind it. The germline V gene encodes CDR1 MNHNY and CDR2 SVGAGI (reference sequence). The length of the CDR3 is 12 amino acids, counting both ends.

CDR3 loop: CASSLGTYSGANVLTF. Written as DNA, the CDR3 is TGTGCCAGCAGCTTAGGGACTTACTCTGGGGCCAACGTCCTGACTTTC. This sequence joins TRBV7-2 and TRBJ2-6; tentatively, D is TRBD2 (5 bases). Trimming stripped 1 base from V and 0 bases from J, with 7 bases between. Germline lookup yields CDR1 SGHTA and CDR2 FQGNSA. The CDR3 spans 16 residues.

Concerning this clone itself: Other DNA variants within this sample encode the same CDR3. The V and J genes are TRBV20-1 and TRBJ2-1; D is unclear. The CDR3 is 10 amino acids. CDR1 DFQATT and CDR2 SNEGSKA come from the germline V gene (reference sequence). With 4 bases removed from V and 5 bases from J, the gap between germline ends came to 3 bases. The CDR3 region is CSAMDNEQFF. In nucleotides, the CDR3 is TGCAGTGCTATGGACAATGAGCAGTTCTTC.

This clone occurred a few times. J is TRBJ2-1 and V is TRBV6-5, with 8 bases identical to TRBD1. This CDR3 comprises 13 residues. Per the germline V gene, CDR1 is MNHEY and CDR2 is SVGAGI. Trimming at V came to 6 bases and at J to 8 bases, leaving 6 bases not matched to a gene. In DNA form, the CDR3 reads TGTGCCAGCAGGGAGACAGGGGCGGATGAGCAGTTCTTC. Encoded protein: CASRETGADEQFF.

The chain links TRBV4-3 to TRBJ2-1, with D unresolved. Deletions cut 5 bases from V and 6 bases from J, with 11 bases between. CDR1 LGHNA and CDR2 YSLEER come from the germline V gene. The CDR3 length is 13 residues. The CDR3 DNA reads TGCGCCAGCAGCGTCCAGCTGGCCAATGAGCAGTTCTTC. Amino acids: CASSVQLANEQFF.

This chain uses TRBV7-6 with TRBJ2-7; D uncertain. The germline V gene has CDR1 SGHVS and CDR2 FNYEAQ. This CDR3 comprises 14 residues. V was clipped by 5 bases and J by 2 bases, with 13 bases between them. The CDR3 spells CASSAAPEAYEQYF. In DNA form, the CDR3 reads TGTGCCAGCAGCGCGGCTCCCGAAGCCTACGAGCAGTACTTC.

This clone was picked up a small number of times. CDR3 amino acids: CASSGGTAEYNEQFF. The CDR3 DNA reads as TGTGCCAGCAGCGGGGGCACAGCTGAGTACAATGAGCAGTTCTTC. The gene calls are TRBV5-4 and TRBJ2-1; D possibly corresponds to TRBD1 (6 bases). The CDR3 is 15 residues long. Germline values: CDR1 SGHNT, CDR2 YYREEE (reference sequence). V dropped 4 bases and J dropped 4 bases, with 15 bases sitting between them. The complete variable domain, with remaining parts taken from reference TRBV5-4 and TRBJ2-1, reads ETGVTQSPTHLIKTRGQQVTLRCSSQSGHNTVSWYQQALGQGPQFIFQYYREEENGRGNFPPRFSGLQFPNYSSELNVNALELDDSALYLCASSGGTAEYNEQFFGPGTRLTVL.

Only a few counts were recorded for this clone. The DNA for the CDR3 is TGTGCCAGCAGCTTAGCGGGGGAGTTCTACGAGCAGTACTTC. Its protein is CASSLAGEFYEQYF. V and J are TRBV7-9 and TRBJ2-7; D assignment may be TRBD1 or TRBD2 (5 bases each). CDR1 and CDR2 (germline): SEHNR, FQNEAQ (reference sequence). The CDR3 runs 14 residues. V was clipped by 0 bases and J by 3 bases, with 9 bases between them.

The chain employs TRBV5-4 and TRBJ2-2; D is tentatively TRBD1 or TRBD2 (5 bases each). Trimming left V 7 bases short and J 4 bases short, with 14 bases between. Germline CDR1 reads SGHNT; CDR2 reads YYREEE (reference sequence). This CDR3 spans 14 amino acids. The CDR3 loop is CASGAGTITGELFF. For the CDR3, the DNA is TGTGCCAGCGGGGCCGGGACCATCACCGGGGAGCTGTTTTTT.

The CDR3: CASSLGRETLLYTDTQYF. The CDR3 bases are TGTGCCAGCAGTTTAGGACGGGAGACTCTTCTTTACACAGATACGCAGTATTTT. The chain has TRBV28 and TRBJ2-3; D may be TRBD2 (6 bases). CDR3 size: 18 residues. Trimming removed 2 bases from V and 2 bases from J, with 20 bases in between. Germline V gives CDR1 MDHEN, CDR2 SYDVKM.

There are a few counts of this clone. The chain has TRBV5-1 and TRBJ1-2; D call uncertain. Germline lookup yields CDR1 SGHRS and CDR2 YFSETQ. V lost 0 bases and J lost 2, with 8 bases in between. This CDR3 contains 14 residues. CDR3 loop: CASSLAGMNYGYTF. DNA for the CDR3: TGCGCCAGCAGCTTGGCCGGTATGAACTATGGCTACACCTTC. Full variable domain (outside the CDR3, taken from reference TRBV5-1 and TRBJ1-2): KAGVTQTPRYLIKTRGQQVTLSCSPISGHRSVSWYQQTPGQGLQFLFEYFSETQRNKGNFPGRFSGRQFSNSRSEMNVSTLELGDSALYLCASSLAGMNYGYTFGSGTRLTVV.

This clone occurred a few times. The chain has TRBV7-8 and TRBJ2-7; weak D call: TRBD1 (5 bases). The CDR3 has 13 residues. The V gene's germline CDR1 is SGHVS and CDR2 FQNEAQ. V was pared by 2 bases and J by 3 bases, with 8 bases between. CDR3 sequence reads: CASSLTGDYEQYF. As DNA, the CDR3 is TGTGCCAGCAGCTTAACAGGAGACTACGAGCAGTACTTC.

The J gene is TRBJ2-7, the V gene TRBV6-1; 10 positions agree with TRBD2. V was clipped by 6 bases and J by 2 bases; unmatched bases: 7. The CDR3 spans 15 residues. Germline assignment: CDR1 MNHNS and CDR2 SASEGT. In DNA, the CDR3 is TGTGCCAGCAGAATGCTAGCGGGGGATCCCTACGAGCAGTACTTC. It translates to CASRMLAGDPYEQYF.

This clone was recorded a few times. The rearrangement links TRBV2 to TRBJ1-2; 7 nucleotides match TRBD1. This CDR3 contains 13 residues. The V gene end was trimmed by 4 bases and the J gene end by 8 bases; junction bases not matched to a gene: 7. Germline loops: CDR1 SNHLY, CDR2 FYNNEI. The chain's CDR3 is CASSVDRVPGYTF. The CDR3 nucleotides are TGTGCCAGCAGTGTCGACAGGGTTCCCGGCTACACCTTC. Full variable domain (missing parts from reference TRBV2 and TRBJ1-2): EPEVTQTPSHQVTQMGQEVILRCVPISNHLYFYWYRQILGQKVEFLVSFYNNEISEKSEIFDDQFSVERPDGSNFTLKIRSTKLEDSAMYFCASSVDRVPGYTFGSGTRLTVV.